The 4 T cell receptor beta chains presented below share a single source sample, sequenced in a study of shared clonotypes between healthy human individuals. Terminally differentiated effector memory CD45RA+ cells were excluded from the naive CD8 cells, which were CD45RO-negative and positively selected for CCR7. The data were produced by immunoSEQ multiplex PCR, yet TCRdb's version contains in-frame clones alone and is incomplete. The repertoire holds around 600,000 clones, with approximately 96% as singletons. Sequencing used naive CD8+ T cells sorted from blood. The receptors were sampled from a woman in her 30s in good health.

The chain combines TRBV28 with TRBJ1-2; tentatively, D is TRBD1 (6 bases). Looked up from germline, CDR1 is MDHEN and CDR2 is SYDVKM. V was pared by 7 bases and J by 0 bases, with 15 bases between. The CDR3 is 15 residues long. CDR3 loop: CASILSGGPNYGYTF. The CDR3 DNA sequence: TGTGCCAGCATTCTATCGGGGGGCCCTAACTATGGCTACACCTTC.

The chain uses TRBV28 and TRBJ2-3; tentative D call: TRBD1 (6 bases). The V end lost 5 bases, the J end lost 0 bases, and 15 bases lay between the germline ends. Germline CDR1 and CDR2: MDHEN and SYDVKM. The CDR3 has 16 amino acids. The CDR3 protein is CASSPWDMPSTDTQYF. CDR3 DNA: TGTGCCAGCAGTCCCTGGGACATGCCTAGCACAGATACGCAGTATTTT.

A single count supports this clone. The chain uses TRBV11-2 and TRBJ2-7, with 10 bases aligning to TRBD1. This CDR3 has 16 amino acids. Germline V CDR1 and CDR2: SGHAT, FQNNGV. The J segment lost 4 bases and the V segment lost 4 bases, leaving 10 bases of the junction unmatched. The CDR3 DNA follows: TGTGCCAGCAGCTGCACCACCGGGACAGGGGAGTACGAGCAGTACTTC. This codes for CASSCTTGTGEYEQYF.

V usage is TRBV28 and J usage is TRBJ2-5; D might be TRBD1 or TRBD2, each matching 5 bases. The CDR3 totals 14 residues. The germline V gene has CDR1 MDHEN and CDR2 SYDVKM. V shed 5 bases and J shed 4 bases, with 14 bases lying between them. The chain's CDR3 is CASSLSGAGETQYF. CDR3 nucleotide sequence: TGTGCCAGCAGTCTCAGTGGGGCGGGAGAGACCCAGTACTTC.